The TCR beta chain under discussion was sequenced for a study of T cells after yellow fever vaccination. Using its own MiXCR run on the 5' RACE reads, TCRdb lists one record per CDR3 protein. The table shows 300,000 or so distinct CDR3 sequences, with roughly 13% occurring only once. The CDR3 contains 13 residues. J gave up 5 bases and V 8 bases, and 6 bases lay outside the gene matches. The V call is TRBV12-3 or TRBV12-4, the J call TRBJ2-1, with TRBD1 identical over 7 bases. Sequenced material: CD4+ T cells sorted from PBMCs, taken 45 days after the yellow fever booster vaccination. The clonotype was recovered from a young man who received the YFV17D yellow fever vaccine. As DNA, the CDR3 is TGTGCCAGCGACCGGGACAGCCACAATGAGCAGTTCTTC. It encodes CASDRDSHNEQFF.